This T cell receptor (beta chain) appears in the sequencing data of a study of blood T cells in healthy people across ages. In the study overall: Capturing about one barcoded beta molecule per two T cells was achieved by template switching. Study outcomes and limitations: Expanded clonotype shifts may have been confounded, as the donors had an unknown CMV status.

Unmatched junction bases numbered 8, after V lost 10 bases and J lost 5 bases. The CDR3 is 14 amino acids. Next came a second PCR, run for about 6 to 12 cycles, which used a sample-barcoded 5' primer along with a J-beta primer mix. Per-sample output comprised a minimum of 2.5 million paired-end reads containing CDR3. TCRdb reprocessed the 5' RACE reads with MiXCR, giving one entry per CDR3 protein. The sample consists of hundreds of thousands of distinct CDR3 sequences, around 45% of them appearing once. Turning to this clonotype: Its antigen is unidentified.

V is TRBV12-3 or TRBV12-4 and J is TRBJ2-3, with 11 bases fitting TRBD1. Input material: blood. The sequence was collected from a man aged 60 to 69 in good health. The CDR3 DNA is TGTGCCACCCCGGACAGGGGGCGAGAAGATACGCAGTATTTT. Protein: CATPDRGREDTQYF.